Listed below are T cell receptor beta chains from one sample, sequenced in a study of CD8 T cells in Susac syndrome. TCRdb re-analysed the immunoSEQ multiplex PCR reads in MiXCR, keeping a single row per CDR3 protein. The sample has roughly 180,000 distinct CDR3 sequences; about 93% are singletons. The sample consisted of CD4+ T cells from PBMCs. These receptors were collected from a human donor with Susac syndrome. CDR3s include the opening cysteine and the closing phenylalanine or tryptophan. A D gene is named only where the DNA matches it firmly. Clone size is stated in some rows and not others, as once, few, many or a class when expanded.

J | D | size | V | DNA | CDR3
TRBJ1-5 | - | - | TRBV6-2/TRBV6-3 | TGTGCCAGCAGTTACCTCCAGAATCAGCCCCAGCATTTT | CASSYLQNQPQHF
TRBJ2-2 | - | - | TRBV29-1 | TGCAGCGCCAGGGATATCGACACCGGGGAGCTGTTTTTT | CSARDIDTGELFF
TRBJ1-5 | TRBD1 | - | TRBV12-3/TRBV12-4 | TGTGCCAGCAGTTGGGTACAGGGGTTCGGGCAGCCCCAGCATTTT | CASSWVQGFGQPQHF
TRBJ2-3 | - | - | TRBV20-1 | TGCAGTGCTAGTAAGCCCGAAAACCCAGATACGCAGTATTTT | CSASKPENPDTQYF
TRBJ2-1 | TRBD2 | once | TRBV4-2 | TGTGCCAGCAGCCAAGATGGGACTAGCAATGAGCAGTTCTTC | CASSQDGTSNEQFF
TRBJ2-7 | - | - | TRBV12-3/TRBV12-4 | TGTGCCAGCAGCTCCGGACGGCCCCGGTACGAGCAGTACTTC | CASSSGRPRYEQYF
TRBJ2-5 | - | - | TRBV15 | TGTGCCACCAGCCCCCGGCGGGGCGGATGGGGAGAGACCCAGTACTTC | CATSPRRGGWGETQYF
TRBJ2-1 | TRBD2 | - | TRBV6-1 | TGTGCCAGCAGTGACCAGGGACTAGCGGAATACAATGAGCAGTTCTTC | CASSDQGLAEYNEQFF
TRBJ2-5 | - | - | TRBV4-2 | TGTGCCAGCAGCCCCCGCATGGACGGAGGCTTCCCACCAACGTACTTC | CASSPRMDGGFPPTYF
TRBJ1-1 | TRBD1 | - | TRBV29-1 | TGCAGCGTGGCGGGACAGGCGAACACTGAAGCTTTCTTT | CSVAGQANTEAFF
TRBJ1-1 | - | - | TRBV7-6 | TGTGCCAGCAGCTTAGAAAGGGCTGTGAACACTGAAGCTTTCTTT | CASSLERAVNTEAFF
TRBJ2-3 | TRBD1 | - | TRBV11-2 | TGTGCCAGCAGCTTAGACGGACAGGGGGGAGATACGCAGTATTTT | CASSLDGQGGDTQYF
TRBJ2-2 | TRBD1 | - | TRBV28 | TGTGCCACCGCTTGGACAGGGGGAAAGGGGGAGCTGTTTTTT | CATAWTGGKGELFF
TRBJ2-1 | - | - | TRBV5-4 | TGTGCCAGCAGCCTGACGAGGGGTCGGGATGAGCAGTTCTTC | CASSLTRGRDEQFF
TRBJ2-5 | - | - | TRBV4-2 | TGTGCCAGCAGCCAAGTATCCCGGGGGGCCGAAGAGACCCAGTACTTC | CASSQVSRGAEETQYF
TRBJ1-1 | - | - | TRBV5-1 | TGCGCCAGCAGCCAGGCAGGTGAGAACACTGAAGCTTTCTTT | CASSQAGENTEAFF
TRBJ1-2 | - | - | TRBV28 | TGTGCCAGCAGTGCCCCGCCAGGATTTGATGGCTACACCTTC | CASSAPPGFDGYTF
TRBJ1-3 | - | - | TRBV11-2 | TGTGCCAGCAGCCCTGGTCCGTACTCTGGAAACACCATATATTTT | CASSPGPYSGNTIYF
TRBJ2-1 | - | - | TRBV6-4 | TGTGCCAGCAGTGCAGGGTTTGAGCAGTTCTTC | CASSAGFEQFF
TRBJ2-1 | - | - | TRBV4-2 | TGTGCCAGCAGCCAAGCTCAAGGGAACAATGAGCAGTTCTTC | CASSQAQGNNEQFF
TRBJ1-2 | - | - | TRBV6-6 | TGTGCCAGCCGGGGGTATGACTATGGCTACACCTTC | CASRGYDYGYTF
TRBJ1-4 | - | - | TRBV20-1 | TGCAGTGCTAGAGGAATTAGTGGTGAAAAACTGTTTTTT | CSARGISGEKLFF
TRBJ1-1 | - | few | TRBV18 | TGTGCCAGCTCACCCCGACCGAACACTGAAGCTTTCTTT | CASSPRPNTEAFF
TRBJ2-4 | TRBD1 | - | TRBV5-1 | TGCGCCAGCAGCTCTGGGACAGGTGGAGCCAAAAACATTCAGTACTTC | CASSSGTGGAKNIQYF
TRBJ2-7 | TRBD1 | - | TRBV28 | TGTGCCAGCAAGGGGACAGGGGATTACTACGAGCAGTACTTC | CASKGTGDYYEQYF
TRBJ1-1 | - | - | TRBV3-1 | TGTGCCAGCAGCCAAGCACGCCATATGAACACTGAAGCTTTCTTT | CASSQARHMNTEAFF
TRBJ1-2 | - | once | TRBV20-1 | TGCAGTGCTAGAGATACAGGACCTTGGGAGGGCTACACCTTC | CSARDTGPWEGYTF
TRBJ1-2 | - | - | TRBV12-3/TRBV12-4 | TGTGCCAGCAGTTTTGGAAGGTTTAGCTACACCTTC | CASSFGRFSYTF
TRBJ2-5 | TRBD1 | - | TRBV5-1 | TGCGCCAGCAGCTTGCGGACAGGGGGCGAACAGACCCAGTACTTC | CASSLRTGGEQTQYF
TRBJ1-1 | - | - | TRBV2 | TGTGCCAGCAGTGAACTCGGGAAGGAGGGGTCTTTCTTT | CASSELGKEGSFF
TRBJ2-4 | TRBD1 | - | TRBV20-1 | TGCAGTGCTAGGGGGGGACAGGGGCCAGAAAACATTCAGTACTTC | CSARGGQGPENIQYF
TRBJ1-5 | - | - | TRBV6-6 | TGTGCCAGCAGTTACTCTGGGCAGGGTGGGGATCAGCCCCAGCATTTT | CASSYSGQGGDQPQHF
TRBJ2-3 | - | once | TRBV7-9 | TGTGCCACCCCTAGGGAGCGGAGCACAGATACGCAGTATTTT | CATPRERSTDTQYF
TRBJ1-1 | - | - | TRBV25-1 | TGTGCCAGCAAAACTACAGGGAGGAACACTGAAGCTTTCTTT | CASKTTGRNTEAFF
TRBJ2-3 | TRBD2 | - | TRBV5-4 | TGTGCCAGCAGCTTGCCCCGAGCGGGGGGGCCCACAGATACGCAGTATTTT | CASSLPRAGGPTDTQYF
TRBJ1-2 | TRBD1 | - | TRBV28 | TGTGCCAGCAGCAGGGGACAGGCGGTCTATGGCTACACCTTC | CASSRGQAVYGYTF
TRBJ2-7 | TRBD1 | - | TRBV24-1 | TGTGCCACCAGTGATGACAGGGTCCGCGACGAGCAGTACTTC | CATSDDRVRDEQYF
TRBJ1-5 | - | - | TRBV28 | TGTGCCAGCAGTTTGGGGTTTGGGGGGCGAAATCAGCCCCAGCATTTT | CASSLGFGGRNQPQHF
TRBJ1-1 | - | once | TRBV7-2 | TGTGCCAGCAGCTTCGGGGCCTTAATGAACACTGAAGCTTTCTTT | CASSFGALMNTEAFF
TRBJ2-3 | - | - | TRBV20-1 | TGCAGTGCTAGATCCAGCGGACATATTCTAGATACGCAGTATTTT | CSARSSGHILDTQYF
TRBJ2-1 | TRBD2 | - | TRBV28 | TGTGCCAGCAGTCTCAGTAGCGGGACCTCCTACAATGAGCAGTTCTTC | CASSLSSGTSYNEQFF
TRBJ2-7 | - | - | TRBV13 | TGTGCCAGCAGCTTAGAGGGACCTAAAGGGGACGACGAGCAGTACTTC | CASSLEGPKGDDEQYF
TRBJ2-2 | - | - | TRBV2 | TGTGCCAGCAGGATGACAGAGAACACCGGGGAGCTGTTTTTT | CASRMTENTGELFF
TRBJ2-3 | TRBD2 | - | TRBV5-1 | TGCGCCAGCAGCTTGGGGTCCTGGACTAGCGGGGGACGATTTGGTACGCAGTATTTT | CASSLGSWTSGGRFGTQYF
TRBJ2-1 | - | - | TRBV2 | TGTGCCAGCAGTGAACCCGATGAGCAGTTCTTC | CASSEPDEQFF
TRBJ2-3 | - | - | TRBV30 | TGTGCCTGGAGTGTAGGCGGGGGCGGAGATACGCAGTATTTT | CAWSVGGGGDTQYF
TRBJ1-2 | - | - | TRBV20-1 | TGCAGTGCTAGGGGATCGTGGCGAGCCGGTGACTATGGCTACACCTTC | CSARGSWRAGDYGYTF
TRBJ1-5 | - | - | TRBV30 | TGTGCCTGGAGTGGAGCAGGGGGCAATCAGCCCCAGCATTTT | CAWSGAGGNQPQHF
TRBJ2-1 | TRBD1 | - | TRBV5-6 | TGTGCCAGCAGCTCGACAGGGGGCATGTCGTTCTTC | CASSSTGGMSFF
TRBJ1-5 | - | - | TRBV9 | TGTGCCAGCAGCGTAGATCAGGGCAATCAGCCCCAGCATTTT | CASSVDQGNQPQHF
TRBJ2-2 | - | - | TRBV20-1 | TGCAGTGCTCCCCGCCTAAGGGGGACCGGGGAGCTGTTTTTT | CSAPRLRGTGELFF
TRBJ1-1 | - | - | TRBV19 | TGTGCCAGTAGTTTCCTTAACACTGAAGCTTTCTTT | CASSFLNTEAFF
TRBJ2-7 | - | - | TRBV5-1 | TGCGCCAGCAGCTTCGGCCCCGACAGCCTTAACTACGAGCAGTACTTC | CASSFGPDSLNYEQYF